A single sample is the source of the 25 T cell receptor beta chains below, sequenced in a study of early T cells in non-severe SARS-CoV-2 infection. Via MiXCR, TCRdb re-called the 5' RACE reads, giving one row per CDR3 protein. Among tens of thousands of distinct CDR3 sequences, about 16% were seen once, and the ten largest hold less than 7%. Sequencing was carried out using whole blood. The origin of the receptors is an adult who was a healthcare worker with PCR-confirmed SARS-CoV-2 infection or an uninfected control (not recorded which).

The chain carries TRBV5-5 and TRBJ1-4; D ambiguous. The ends were cut back, 3 bases at V and 8 bases at J, with 11 bases in the middle. The CDR3 totals 13 residues. Germline values: CDR1 SGHKS, CDR2 YYEKEE (reference sequence). The CDR3 region has the DNA TGTGCCAGCAGCTCACCGGGATTAGAAAAACTGTTTTTT. Protein sequence: CASSSPGLEKLFF.

Only a few counts were recorded for this clonotype. V and J are TRBV28 and TRBJ2-2; D unclear. The V gene's germline CDR1 is MDHEN and CDR2 SYDVKM. Trimming shortened V by 1 base and J by 1 base, and 22 bases separated the two germline ends. CDR3 length equals 20 residues. CDR3 in amino acids: CASSLSPLRPGYQNTGELFF. The CDR3 DNA sequence: TGTGCCAGCAGTTTATCCCCCCTCCGGCCCGGGTATCAGAACACCGGGGAGCTGTTTTTT.

Of note for this clonotype: This may be a read error: a much more frequent sequence differs by one nucleotide. The V and J genes are TRBV7-8 and TRBJ1-2; D uncertain. This CDR3 is built from 13 residues. V lost 1 base and J lost 4, with 7 bases in between. CDR1 is SGHVS and CDR2 is FQNEAQ in the germline V gene. The CDR3 DNA follows: TGTGCCAGCAGCTTAGGGTCGAGCTATGGCTACACCTTC. Amino acids: CASSLGSSYGYTF.

The table lists this clonotype with many counts. V and J are TRBV7-7 and TRBJ2-1; 7 nucleotides agree with TRBD1. Germline CDR1 and CDR2: SSHAT and FNYEAQ (reference sequence). The junction had 4 bases not matched to a gene; V was cut back by 5 bases and J by 0 bases. CDR3 length: 15 amino acids. The CDR3 protein is CASSARDSSYNEQFF. In nucleotides, the CDR3 is TGTGCCAGCAGCGCCCGGGACAGCTCCTACAATGAGCAGTTCTTC.

This chain uses TRBV2 with TRBJ2-3, with no clear D. The germline V gene encodes CDR1 SNHLY and CDR2 FYNNEI. Trimming pared 10 bases from V and 0 bases from J, leaving 11 bases between. This CDR3 region has 13 residues. For the CDR3, the DNA is TGTGCCAACGAAGTGTGGAGCACAGATACGCAGTATTTT. Protein: CANEVWSTDTQYF.

The rearrangement uses TRBV7-9 and TRBJ2-4, with TRBD2 matching 11 bases. The trim removed 4 bases at V and 1 base at J, leaving 12 bases unmatched. Germline CDR1 reads SEHNR; CDR2 reads FQNEAQ (reference sequence). This CDR3 is 19 amino acids long. The CDR3 DNA is TGTGCCAGCAGCTCCGGGGTAGCGGGAGGGCTCGTGGCCAAAAACATTCAGTACTTC. It encodes CASSSGVAGGLVAKNIQYF.

This chain joins TRBV29-1 and TRBJ2-7; D gene ambiguous. Trimming stripped 2 bases from V and 2 bases from J, with 10 bases between. In germline, CDR1 is SQVTM, CDR2 ANQGSEA. The CDR3 runs to 13 residues. The CDR3: CSVESPSTYEQYF. For the CDR3, the DNA is TGCAGCGTTGAAAGCCCATCCACCTACGAGCAGTACTTC.

CDR3 amino acids: CASSRWGGSGTGELFF. The CDR3 bases are TGCGCCAGCAGCCGTTGGGGCGGGAGCGGTACCGGGGAGCTGTTTTTT. V and J are TRBV4-1 and TRBJ2-2, with 7 bases identical to TRBD2. J was trimmed by 5 bases and V by 4 bases; bases with no gene match: 10. Germline loops: CDR1 MGHRA, CDR2 YSYEKL. This CDR3 is 16 amino acids long.

This clonotype was found a few times. The V call is TRBV28, the J call TRBJ1-2; D unresolved. Germline loops: CDR1 MDHEN, CDR2 SYDVKM. The CDR3 extends over 12 amino acids. Trimming pared 8 bases from V and 1 base from J, leaving 8 bases between. The CDR3 DNA follows: TGTGCCAGCCTGAGGGTTAACTATGGCTACACCTTC. This codes for CASLRVNYGYTF.

The V gene is TRBV28, the J gene TRBJ2-1; D may be TRBD2 (6 bases). Deletions cut 3 bases from V and 9 bases from J, with 15 bases between. The CDR3 covers 14 residues. The germline V gene encodes CDR1 MDHEN and CDR2 SYDVKM. The DNA for the CDR3 is TGTGCCAGCAGTTTCCGCGGAGGGATAAGTGAGCAGTTCTTC. It encodes CASSFRGGISEQFF.

In this sample, this clonotype turned up many times. This rearrangement joins TRBV10-2 to TRBJ1-6; TRBD1 matches at 9 bases. The germline V gene has CDR1 WSHSY and CDR2 SAAADI. CDR3 size: 15 residues. V lost 7 bases to trimming and J lost 9 bases; unmatched junction nucleotides: 10. This CDR3 is CASTTGTGRISPLHF. CDR3 coding DNA: TGCGCCAGCACGACCGGGACAGGGCGAATTTCACCCCTCCACTTT.

At least ten counts were recorded for this clonotype. This chain uses TRBV9 with TRBJ2-1, with 10 bases that match TRBD2. Losses at the gene ends were 0 bases for V and 9 bases for J; bases not matched to a gene: 12. This CDR3 comprises 17 residues. The V gene's germline CDR1 is SGDLS and CDR2 YYNGEE. The CDR3 DNA follows: TGTGCCAGCAGCGTAGCGGCTAGCGGGAGCATGGCGCCTGAGCAGTTCTTC. Translated, it gives CASSVAASGSMAPEQFF.

A few counts support this clonotype. The rearrangement uses TRBV27 and TRBJ2-2, with 10 bases lining up with TRBD2. Germline CDR1 and CDR2: MNHEY and SMNVEV (reference sequence). Unmatched junction bases numbered 13, after V lost 6 bases and J lost 6 bases. The CDR3 sequence is 17 residues long. CDR3: CASRTSGITSKAGELFF. The CDR3 DNA reads as TGTGCCAGCAGAACTAGCGGGATAACGAGTAAGGCCGGGGAGCTGTTTTTT.

This clonotype was seen only a few times. The rearrangement joins TRBV7-2 to TRBJ2-1; 7 positions match TRBD2. The V and J ends lost 3 bases and 0 bases, in that order; junction bases with no gene match: 2. Germline V gives CDR1 SGHTA, CDR2 FQGNSA. The length of the CDR3 is 15 residues. As DNA, the CDR3 is TGTGCCAGCAGCTTGCGGGGGAGCTCCTACAATGAGCAGTTCTTC. This gives the protein CASSLRGSSYNEQFF.

The chain employs TRBV4-2 and TRBJ1-2; D might be TRBD1 (5 bases). CDR1 is LGHNA, CDR2 YNFKEQ, per germline. Trimming cost V 4 bases and J 8 bases, with 17 bases left between them. The CDR3 contains 14 residues. This CDR3 is CASSPGRESWGYTF. CDR3 bases: TGTGCCAGCAGCCCAGGCAGGGAGTCATGGGGCTACACCTTC.

This clonotype was observed a handful of times. The chain is built from TRBV29-1 and TRBJ1-2; maybe TRBD1 (5 bases). The CDR3 sequence is 13 residues long. Germline V lookup: CDR1 SQVTM, CDR2 ANQGSEA. Trimming removed 3 bases at V and 6 bases at J, with 14 bases between. This chain's CDR3 is CSVDAGGGNGYTF. The CDR3 DNA reads as TGCAGCGTTGATGCCGGGGGTGGGAATGGCTACACCTTC.

This clonotype qualifies as medium-sized. V gene TRBV4-3 combines with J gene TRBJ2-1; D remains unclear. This CDR3 has 14 residues. With 4 bases removed from V and 10 bases from J, the gap between germline ends came to 17 bases. The V gene's germline CDR1 is LGHNA and CDR2 YSLEER. The CDR3 coding sequence is TGCGCCAGCAGCCGCATAACTTTCGACGGCGAGCAGTTCTTC. Amino acid sequence: CASSRITFDGEQFF.

A few counts support this clonotype. The CDR3 reads CASSSSAGGDTQYF. The CDR3 region has the DNA TGTGCCAGCAGTTCATCGGCAGGAGGAGATACGCAGTATTTT. The J gene is TRBJ2-3, the V gene TRBV12-3 or TRBV12-4, with D maybe TRBD2 (5 bases). The CDR3 is 14 residues long. The V end was cut by 4 bases, the J end by 5 bases, with 13 bases between.

In this sample, this clonotype turned up many times. The chain couples TRBV20-1 to TRBJ1-6; the D gene is possibly TRBD1 (5 bases). The V and J ends lost 4 bases and 6 bases respectively, with 31 bases between them. CDR1 is DFQATT and CDR2 is SNEGSKA in the germline V gene (reference sequence). The CDR3 spans 20 residues. The CDR3 DNA reads TGCAGTGCTAAATCCCAAATCCAGGGCCATATCCCTACATTTAATTCACCCCTCCACTTT. As protein: CSAKSQIQGHIPTFNSPLHF.

The chain couples TRBV20-1 to TRBJ2-5; D gene unclear. The V end was cut by 8 bases, the J end by 2 bases, with 12 bases between. The CDR3 covers 12 residues. Germline CDR1 is DFQATT and CDR2 is SNEGSKA (reference sequence). The CDR3 here is CSRSNYQETQYF. DNA for the CDR3: TGCAGTCGCTCCAACTATCAAGAGACCCAGTACTTC.

The table lists this clonotype with many counts. The chain employs TRBV5-1 and TRBJ2-5; 9 bases match TRBD1. The CDR3 contains 15 residues. With V trimmed by 0 bases and J by 2 bases, 2 bases remained unmatched. Per germline, CDR1 SGHRS and CDR2 YFSETQ. CDR3 nucleotides: TGCGCCAGCAGCTTGGTGGGACAGGGTCAAGAGACCCAGTACTTC. Protein: CASSLVGQGQETQYF.

The rearrangement joins TRBV5-1 to TRBJ2-7; D is uncertain. V was trimmed by 0 bases and J by 6 bases, leaving 4 bases between them. This CDR3 spans 11 amino acids. Germline V lookup: CDR1 SGHRS, CDR2 YFSETQ. The CDR3 DNA reads as TGCGCCAGCAGCTTGGAGGCCGAGCAGTACTTC. Amino acid sequence: CASSLEAEQYF.

In its sample, this clonotype was seen many times. This chain uses TRBV6-5 with TRBJ2-7; no reliable D call. This CDR3 region has 13 residues. V was clipped by 6 bases and J by 3 bases, with 12 bases between them. Per the germline V gene, CDR1 is MNHEY and CDR2 is SVGAGI. CDR3 DNA sequence: TGTGCCAGCAGGCCGGTGGAAAACTACGAGCAGTACTTC. As protein: CASRPVENYEQYF.

The sample holds many counts of this clonotype. The V call is TRBV5-5, the J call TRBJ2-7; D is possibly TRBD1 (5 bases). Trimming shortened V by 4 bases and J by 3 bases, and 11 bases separated the two germline ends. The germline CDR1 and CDR2 sequences are SGHKS and YYEKEE (reference sequence). The CDR3 consists of 13 residues. The CDR3 DNA reads TGTGCCAGCAGCCTAGACAGTATCTACGAGCAGTACTTC. Translating gives CASSLDSIYEQYF.

In this sample, this clonotype turned up many times. J is TRBJ2-1 and V is TRBV30, with 7 bases that match TRBD1. The V gene's germline CDR1 is GTSNPN and CDR2 SVGIG (reference sequence). Trimming removed 2 bases from V and 9 bases from J; junction bases left unmatched: 4. This CDR3 has 12 amino acids. This CDR3 reads CAWSPSGGEQFF. CDR3 sequence (DNA): TGTGCCTGGAGTCCGTCAGGGGGTGAGCAGTTCTTC.